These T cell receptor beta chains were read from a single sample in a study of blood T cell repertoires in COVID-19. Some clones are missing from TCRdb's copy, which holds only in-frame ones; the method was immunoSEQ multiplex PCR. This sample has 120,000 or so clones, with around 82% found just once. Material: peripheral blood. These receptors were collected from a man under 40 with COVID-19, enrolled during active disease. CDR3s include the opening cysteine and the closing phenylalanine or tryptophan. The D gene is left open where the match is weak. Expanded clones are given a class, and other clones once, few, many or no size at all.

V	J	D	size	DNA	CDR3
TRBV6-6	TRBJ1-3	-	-	TGTGCCAGCAGCCCGATACAGGGTCGTGGAAACACCATATATTTT	CASSPIQGRGNTIYF
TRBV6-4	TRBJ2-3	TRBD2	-	TGTGCCAGCAGCCCCACGGGGAGGGCAGATACGCAGTATTTT	CASSPTGRADTQYF
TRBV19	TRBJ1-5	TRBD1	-	TGTGCCAGTACCACCGCCGGACAGGGCCAACAGCCCCAGCATTTT	CASTTAGQGQQPQHF
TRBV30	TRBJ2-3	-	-	TGTGCCTGGAGCAGGGGTAGCACAGATACGCAGTATTTT	CAWSRGSTDTQYF
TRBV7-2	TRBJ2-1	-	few	TGTGCCAGCACTTTACCGAAGTCCCGGGAGCAGTTCTTC	CASTLPKSREQFF
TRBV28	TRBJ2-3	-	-	TGTGCCAGCAGTTTGTACGGAGGAGATACGCAGTATTTT	CASSLYGGDTQYF
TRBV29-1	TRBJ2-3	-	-	TGCAGCGTTGTCCTCACAGATACGCAGTATTTT	CSVVLTDTQYF
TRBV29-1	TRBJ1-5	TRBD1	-	TGCAGCGTCCAAGGGGACAGGAATCAGCCCCAGCATTTT	CSVQGDRNQPQHF
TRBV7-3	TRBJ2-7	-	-	TGTGCCAGCAGCTTAAGCGACTCCTACGAGCAGTACTTC	CASSLSDSYEQYF
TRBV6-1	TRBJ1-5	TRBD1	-	TGTGCCAGCAGTGAACGTCACAGGGGGCAATTTCATCAGCCCCAGCATTTT	CASSERHRGQFHQPQHF
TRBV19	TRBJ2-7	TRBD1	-	TGTGCCAGTCCGGACAGGTGGTCCTACGAGCAGTACTTC	CASPDRWSYEQYF
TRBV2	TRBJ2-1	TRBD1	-	TGTGCCAGCAGTGATCCCGGGACAGCAAGGGGGCAGTTCTTC	CASSDPGTARGQFF
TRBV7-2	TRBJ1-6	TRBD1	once	TGTGCCAGCAGCCCTTGGACAGGGGGCTTCAATAATTCACCCCTCCACTTT	CASSPWTGGFNNSPLHF
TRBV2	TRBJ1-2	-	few	TGTGCCAGCAGTTCACAGGGTATGAGGTATGGCTACACCTTC	CASSSQGMRYGYTF
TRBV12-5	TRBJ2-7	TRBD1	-	TGTGCTAGTGGTTTTGGACAGGCGGTTTTTGAGCAGTACTTC	CASGFGQAVFEQYF
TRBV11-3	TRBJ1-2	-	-	TGTGCCAGCAGGTCGGGAGCTAACTATGGCTACACCTTC	CASRSGANYGYTF
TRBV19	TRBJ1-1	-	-	TGTGCCAGTAGTATAGGGCAGCCGGGGACTGAAGCTTTCTTT	CASSIGQPGTEAFF
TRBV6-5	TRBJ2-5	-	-	TGTGCCAGCACCACCCCCGTGGGCAGACAAGAGACCCAGTACTTC	CASTTPVGRQETQYF
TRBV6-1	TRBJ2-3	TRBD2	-	TGTGCCAGCAGTGAAGCTACCGGACTAGCGACTGATACGCAGTATTTT	CASSEATGLATDTQYF
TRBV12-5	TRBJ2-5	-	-	TGTGCTAACCCCTTTACAGGGTCGCAAGAGACCCAGTACTTC	CANPFTGSQETQYF
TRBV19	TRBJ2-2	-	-	TGTGCCAGTAGTGGTATCCTACAGGGATCCAGGGAGCTGTTTTTT	CASSGILQGSRELFF
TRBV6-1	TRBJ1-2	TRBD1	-	TGTGCCAGCAGTGATCCCGGGACAGACTATGGCTACACCTTC	CASSDPGTDYGYTF
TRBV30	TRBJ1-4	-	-	TGTGCCTGGAGTCCCCTGACAGGCGAGAATGAAAAACTGTTTTTT	CAWSPLTGENEKLFF
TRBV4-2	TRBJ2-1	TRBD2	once	TGTGCCAGCAGCCATCACAGCGGGGGGGCCGAAAATGAGCAGTTCTTC	CASSHHSGGAENEQFF
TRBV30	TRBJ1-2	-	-	TGTGCCTGGAGTGAGCCTTCAAGAGCTGGCTACACCTTC	CAWSEPSRAGYTF
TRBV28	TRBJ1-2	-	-	TGTGCCAGCAGTTTATACCGGGACATTAACTATGGCTACACCTTC	CASSLYRDINYGYTF
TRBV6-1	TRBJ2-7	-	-	TGTGCCAGCAGTGAAGGCGGCACCTACGAGCAGTACTTC	CASSEGGTYEQYF
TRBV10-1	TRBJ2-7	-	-	TGCGCCAGTGCAGGGGGGTGGAAATGGTACTTC	CASAGGWKWYF
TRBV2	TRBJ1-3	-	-	TGTGCCAGCAGTGGGGATTTAGGACAGCCCATATATTTT	CASSGDLGQPIYF
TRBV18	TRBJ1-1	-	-	TGTGCCAGCTCAGTAAGGGCGGGGAACACTGAAGCTTTCTTT	CASSVRAGNTEAFF
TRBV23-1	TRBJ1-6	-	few	TGCGCCAGCAGTCAATCGCCAGGGAACTCACCCCTCCACTTT	CASSQSPGNSPLHF
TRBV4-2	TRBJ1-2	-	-	TGTGCCAGCAGCCAAGATCGGTTGACAGCTATGGATGGCTACACCTTC	CASSQDRLTAMDGYTF
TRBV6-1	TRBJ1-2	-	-	TGTGCCAGCAGTGAATTCGGGAACTATGGCTACACCTTC	CASSEFGNYGYTF
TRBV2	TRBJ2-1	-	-	TGTGCCAGCGGACTCCTCAAGTACAATGAGCAGTTCTTC	CASGLLKYNEQFF
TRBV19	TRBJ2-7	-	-	TGTGCCAGTAGTATCCCAGGGCCCTACGAGCAGTACTTC	CASSIPGPYEQYF
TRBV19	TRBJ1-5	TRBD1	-	TGTGCCAGTAGTAGAGCATCCGGGACAGGGGTTTTAATCGGCAATCAGCCCCAGCATTTT	CASSRASGTGVLIGNQPQHF
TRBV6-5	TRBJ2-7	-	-	TGTGCCAGCAGTTACTTCAGCGGAAGCTCCTACGAGCAGTACTTC	CASSYFSGSSYEQYF
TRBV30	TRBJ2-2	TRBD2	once	TGTGCCTGGAGGGGGACTAGCGTAGACACCGGGGAGCTGTTTTTT	CAWRGTSVDTGELFF
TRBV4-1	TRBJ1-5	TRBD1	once	TGCGCCAGCAGCCGCGGACAGGGCGGAGGCAATCAGCCCCAGCATTTT	CASSRGQGGGNQPQHF
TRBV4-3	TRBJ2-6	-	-	TGCGCCAGCAGCCAAGGTGGGCTCTCTGGGGCCAACGTCCTGACTTTC	CASSQGGLSGANVLTF
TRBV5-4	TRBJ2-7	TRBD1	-	TGTGCCAGCAAGACCCAAACCGGGACAGGGCCATACGAGCAGTACTTC	CASKTQTGTGPYEQYF
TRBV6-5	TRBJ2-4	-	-	TGTGCCAGCAGTTACTCTGGCTACATTCAGTACTTC	CASSYSGYIQYF
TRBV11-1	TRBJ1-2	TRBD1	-	TGTGCCAGCAGCTTTTATACAGGGGGCTTCTATGGCTACACCTTC	CASSFYTGGFYGYTF
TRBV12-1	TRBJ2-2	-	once	TGTGCCAGCAGCCCCCCGGGACTAGCGGGTGTGGTCGGGGAGCTGTTTTTT	CASSPPGLAGVVGELFF
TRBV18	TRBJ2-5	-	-	TGTGCCAGCTCATCCTTTCGGGGTTCTGGCGAGACCCAGTACTTC	CASSSFRGSGETQYF
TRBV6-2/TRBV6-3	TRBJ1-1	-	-	TGTGCCAGCAGTGGGACAAACCGGATTGAAGCTTTCTTT	CASSGTNRIEAFF